This paragraph covers one TCR beta chain sequence. The data originate from a study of control samples from healthy donors and cancer patients. The protocol was immunoSEQ multiplex PCR, while the TCRdb copy is restricted to in-frame clones and leaves out a portion. Of about 160,000 clones in the sample, nearly 96% were seen once. Per the germline V gene, CDR1 is SGHAT and CDR2 is FQDESV (reference sequence). V dropped 3 bases and J dropped 5 bases, with 13 bases sitting between them. This CDR3 spans 14 amino acids. The clonotype originates from a woman aged 30 to 39 in good health. The sequenced material came from blood. J is TRBJ2-5 and V is TRBV11-1; D not resolved. This chain's CDR3 is CASSFGRMTETQYF. The DNA for the CDR3 is TGTGCCAGCAGCTTCGGCAGAATGACGGAGACCCAGTACTTC. Together with reference TRBV11-1 and TRBJ2-5, the CDR3 gives the full variable domain: EAEVAQSPRYKITEKSQAVAFWCDPISGHATLYWYRQILGQGPELLVQFQDESVVDDSQLPKDRFSAERLKGVDSTLKIQPAELGDSAMYLCASSFGRMTETQYFGPGTRLLVL.